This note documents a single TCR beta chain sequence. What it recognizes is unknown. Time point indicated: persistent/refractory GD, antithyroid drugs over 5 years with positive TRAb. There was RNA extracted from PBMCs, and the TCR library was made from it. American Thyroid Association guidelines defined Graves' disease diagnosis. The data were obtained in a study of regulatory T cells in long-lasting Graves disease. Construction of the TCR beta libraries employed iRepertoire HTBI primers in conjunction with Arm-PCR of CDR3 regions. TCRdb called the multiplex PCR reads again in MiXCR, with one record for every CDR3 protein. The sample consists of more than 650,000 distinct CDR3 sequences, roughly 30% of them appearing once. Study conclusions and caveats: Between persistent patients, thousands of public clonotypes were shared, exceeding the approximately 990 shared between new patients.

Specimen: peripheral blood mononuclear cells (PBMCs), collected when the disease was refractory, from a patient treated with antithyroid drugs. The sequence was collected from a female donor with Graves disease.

The CDR3 DNA follows: TGTGCCAGCAGCTCCACACTTGGGTTCGGGGGAGGCGGCTACACCTTC. Amino acids: CASSSTLGFGGGGYTF. V gene TRBV7-9 combines with J gene TRBJ1-2, with D maybe TRBD1 (5 bases). V lost 4 bases and J lost 8, with 23 bases in between. The CDR3 totals 16 residues. Germline V gene data show CDR1 as SEHNR and CDR2 as FQNEAQ (reference sequence).